This TCR beta chain was observed in a study of blood T cell repertoires in COVID-19. Germline CDR1 and CDR2: SNHLY and FYNNEI. Trimming pared 5 bases from V and 5 bases from J, leaving 16 bases between. The CDR3 is made up of 15 amino acids. Clones were sequenced by immunoSEQ multiplex PCR, and TCRdb holds only the in-frame ones, with some missing. Of over 200,000 clones listed, around 85% are singletons. The source is a woman aged 50 to 60 who had recovered from COVID-19. The genes are TRBV2 and TRBJ1-5; no reliable D call. Sequences were obtained from PBMCs or T cells enriched from blood (not recorded which). The CDR3 sequence is CASSPQGRTHQPQHF. The CDR3 bases are TGTGCCAGCAGTCCGCAAGGGCGGACTCATCAGCCCCAGCATTTT.